This T cell receptor beta chain was obtained from a study of shared clonotypes between healthy human individuals. Across the whole study: The donor pool was made up of two women and a few men aged 18 to 49.

Running of the assay took place at deep level. Each cell subset's genomic DNA was divided evenly among several immunoSEQ plates. The data were produced by immunoSEQ multiplex PCR, yet TCRdb's version contains in-frame clones alone and is incomplete. The sample lists 730,000 or so clones, more than 70% seen once, with 1.8% in the top ten. V shed 3 bases and J 7 bases; nucleotides not matched to a gene: 11. CDR3 length: 15 residues. Germline CDR1 reads SGHTA; CDR2 reads FQGNSA. The chain recombines TRBV7-2 with TRBJ2-7, with 8 bases that match TRBD2. This TCR was recovered from a woman aged 25-40 years in good health. Sequenced: memory CD4+ T cells sorted from blood. Documented subset: CD45RA-negative fraction. As DNA, the CDR3 is TGTGCCAGCAGCTTTTCGTGGCAGCGGGAGAATGAGCAGTACTTC. The encoded protein is CASSFSWQRENEQYF.